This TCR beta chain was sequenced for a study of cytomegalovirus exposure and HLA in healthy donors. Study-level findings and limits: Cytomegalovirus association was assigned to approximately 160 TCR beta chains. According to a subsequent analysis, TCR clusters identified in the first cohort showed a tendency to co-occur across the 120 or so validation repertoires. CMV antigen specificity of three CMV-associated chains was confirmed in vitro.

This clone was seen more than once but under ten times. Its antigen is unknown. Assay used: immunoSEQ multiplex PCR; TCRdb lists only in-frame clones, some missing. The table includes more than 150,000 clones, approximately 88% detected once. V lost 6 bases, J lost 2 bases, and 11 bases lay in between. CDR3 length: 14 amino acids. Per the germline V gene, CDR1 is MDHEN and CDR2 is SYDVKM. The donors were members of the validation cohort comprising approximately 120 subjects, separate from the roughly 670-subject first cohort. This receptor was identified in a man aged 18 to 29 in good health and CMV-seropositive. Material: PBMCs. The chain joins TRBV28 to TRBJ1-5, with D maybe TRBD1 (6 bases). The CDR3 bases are TGTGCCAGCAGAATGGGGGCTGGCAATCAGCCCCAGCATTTT. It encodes CASRMGAGNQPQHF.